The rows below give T cell receptor beta chains drawn from one sample of a study of blood T cell repertoires in COVID-19. Measured with immunoSEQ multiplex PCR; TCRdb has only the in-frame clones, and not every one. The repertoire includes tens of thousands of clones, 74% of them detected once, and 3% to 4.5% sits in the top ten. Sequencing was carried out using peripheral blood. The source is a man aged 70 or older with COVID-19, enrolled during active disease. CDR3s include the opening cysteine and the closing phenylalanine or tryptophan. A D gene is named only where the DNA matches it firmly. Size is omitted from some rows. Given values are once, few, many or a class for expanded clones.

v_gene: TRBV5-4; j_gene: TRBJ2-2; abundance: .; d_gene: TRBD2; CDR3aa: CASSSGLAGRTGELFF; CDR3nt: TGTGCCAGCAGCTCCGGACTAGCGGGACGCACCGGGGAGCTGTTTTTT
v_gene: TRBV5-6; j_gene: TRBJ1-3; abundance: .; d_gene: .; CDR3aa: CASSLFFGKYSGNTIYF; CDR3nt: TGTGCCAGCAGCTTGTTCTTTGGCAAATACTCTGGAAACACCATATATTTT
v_gene: TRBV15; j_gene: TRBJ1-2; abundance: few; d_gene: TRBD1; CDR3aa: CATSRAGTGFGYTF; CDR3nt: TGTGCCACCAGCAGGGCCGGGACAGGGTTTGGCTACACCTTC
v_gene: TRBV27; j_gene: TRBJ1-1; abundance: few; d_gene: .; CDR3aa: CASSLSAGVSEAFF; CDR3nt: TGTGCCAGCAGTTTATCTGCAGGGGTCAGTGAAGCTTTCTTT
v_gene: TRBV28; j_gene: TRBJ2-6; abundance: few; d_gene: .; CDR3aa: CASSIRQGTTISGANVLTF; CDR3nt: TGTGCCAGCAGTATAAGACAGGGGACTACAATCTCTGGGGCCAACGTCCTGACTTTC
v_gene: TRBV28; j_gene: TRBJ2-7; abundance: few; d_gene: TRBD1; CDR3aa: CATNRGSYEQYF; CDR3nt: TGTGCCACAAACAGGGGTTCCTACGAGCAGTACTTC
v_gene: TRBV18; j_gene: TRBJ2-1; abundance: .; d_gene: TRBD2; CDR3aa: CASSPLAGRDEQFF; CDR3nt: TGTGCCAGCTCACCACTAGCGGGAAGAGATGAGCAGTTCTTC
v_gene: TRBV6-5; j_gene: TRBJ2-7; abundance: many; d_gene: TRBD1; CDR3aa: CASSSYRGERTYEQYF; CDR3nt: TGTGCCAGCAGTTCGTACAGGGGAGAGCGGACCTACGAGCAGTACTTC
v_gene: TRBV6-2/TRBV6-3; j_gene: TRBJ2-7; abundance: once; d_gene: .; CDR3aa: CASSQGALAALQYF; CDR3nt: TGTGCCAGCAGTCAGGGGGCCCTAGCGGCCCTCCAGTACTTC
v_gene: TRBV27; j_gene: TRBJ2-3; abundance: .; d_gene: TRBD2; CDR3aa: CASSPRFSGRAESDTQYF; CDR3nt: TGTGCCAGCAGTCCCCGGTTTAGCGGGAGGGCCGAGTCAGATACGCAGTATTTT
v_gene: TRBV30; j_gene: TRBJ1-1; abundance: .; d_gene: TRBD1; CDR3aa: CAWTPNGRGDTEAFF; CDR3nt: TGTGCCTGGACCCCTAATGGCAGGGGGGACACTGAAGCTTTCTTT
v_gene: TRBV5-4; j_gene: TRBJ2-7; abundance: .; d_gene: .; CDR3aa: CASSSDYGEQYF; CDR3nt: TGTGCCAGCAGCTCGGACTATGGGGAGCAGTACTTC
v_gene: TRBV19; j_gene: TRBJ2-7; abundance: few; d_gene: .; CDR3aa: CASSMSGLSGEQYF; CDR3nt: TGTGCCAGTAGTATGTCGGGACTTTCGGGGGAGCAGTACTTC
v_gene: TRBV29-1; j_gene: TRBJ2-3; abundance: .; d_gene: .; CDR3aa: CSAHGQFDTDTQYF; CDR3nt: TGCAGCGCTCATGGGCAGTTCGACACAGATACGCAGTATTTT
v_gene: TRBV10-1; j_gene: TRBJ2-5; abundance: few; d_gene: .; CDR3aa: CASNETRGPMYQETQYF; CDR3nt: TGCGCCAGCAACGAGACCCGAGGCCCGATGTACCAAGAGACCCAGTACTTC
v_gene: TRBV12-3/TRBV12-4; j_gene: TRBJ1-2; abundance: .; d_gene: .; CDR3aa: CASSSHQGYGYTF; CDR3nt: TGTGCCAGCAGCTCCCATCAGGGTTATGGCTACACCTTC
v_gene: TRBV15; j_gene: TRBJ2-2; abundance: few; d_gene: TRBD2; CDR3aa: CATSRTGTRLTGELFF; CDR3nt: TGTGCCACCAGCAGGACCGGGACTAGGCTAACCGGGGAGCTGTTTTTT
v_gene: TRBV7-2; j_gene: TRBJ1-1; abundance: .; d_gene: .; CDR3aa: CASRVGRGMNTEAFF; CDR3nt: TGTGCCAGCAGGGTAGGGAGGGGGATGAACACTGAAGCTTTCTTT
v_gene: TRBV7-2; j_gene: TRBJ1-1; abundance: .; d_gene: .; CDR3aa: CASSPQIRGTEAFF; CDR3nt: TGTGCCAGCAGCCCGCAAATACGAGGCACTGAAGCTTTCTTT
v_gene: TRBV29-1; j_gene: TRBJ2-2; abundance: .; d_gene: TRBD2; CDR3aa: CSALRLAGGGGELFF; CDR3nt: TGCAGCGCCCTGAGACTAGCGGGAGGAGGCGGGGAGCTGTTTTTT
v_gene: TRBV19; j_gene: TRBJ2-1; abundance: few; d_gene: .; CDR3aa: CASSIRNEQFF; CDR3nt: TGTGCCAGTAGTATTAGAAATGAGCAGTTCTTC
v_gene: TRBV24-1; j_gene: TRBJ2-7; abundance: .; d_gene: .; CDR3aa: CATSEPRQPYAQYF; CDR3nt: TGTGCCACCAGTGAACCTAGACAGCCTTACGCGCAGTACTTC
v_gene: TRBV7-2; j_gene: TRBJ2-3; abundance: .; d_gene: .; CDR3aa: CASSGSSGTDTQYF; CDR3nt: TGTGCCAGCAGCGGAAGTAGCGGCACAGATACGCAGTATTTT
v_gene: TRBV4-3; j_gene: TRBJ2-3; abundance: .; d_gene: .; CDR3aa: CASSQDPDGGTDTQYF; CDR3nt: TGCGCCAGCAGCCAAGATCCGGACGGGGGCACAGATACGCAGTATTTT